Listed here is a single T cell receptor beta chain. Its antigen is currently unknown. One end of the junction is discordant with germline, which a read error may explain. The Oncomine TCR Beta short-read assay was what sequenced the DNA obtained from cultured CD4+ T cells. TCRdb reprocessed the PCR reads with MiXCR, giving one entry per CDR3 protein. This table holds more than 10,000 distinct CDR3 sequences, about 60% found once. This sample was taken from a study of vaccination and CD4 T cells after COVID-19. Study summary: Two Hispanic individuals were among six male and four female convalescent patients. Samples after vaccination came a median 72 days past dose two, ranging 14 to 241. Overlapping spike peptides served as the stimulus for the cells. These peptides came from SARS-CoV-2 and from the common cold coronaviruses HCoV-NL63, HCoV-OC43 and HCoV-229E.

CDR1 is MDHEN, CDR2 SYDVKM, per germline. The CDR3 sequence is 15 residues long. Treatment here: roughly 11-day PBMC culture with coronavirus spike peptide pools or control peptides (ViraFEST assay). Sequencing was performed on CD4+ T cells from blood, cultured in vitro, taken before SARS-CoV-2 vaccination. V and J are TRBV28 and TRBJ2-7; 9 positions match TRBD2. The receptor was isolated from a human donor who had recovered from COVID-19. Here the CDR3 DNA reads TGTGCCAGCTCTTCTCTGGCGGGAGGGCCTCTCGAGCAGTATTTC. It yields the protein CASSSLAGGPLEQYF.